The sequence of this TCR beta chain was determined in a study of cytomegalovirus exposure and HLA in healthy donors. Whole-study findings and limits: Associated with cytomegalovirus, according to the listing, were 150 to 200 TCR beta chains.

Assay: immunoSEQ multiplex PCR; the TCRdb copy retains only in-frame clones and omits some. This table holds about 140,000 clones, approximately 84% found once. This CDR3 region has 15 residues. Trimming cost V 3 bases and J 5 bases; bases outside gene matches: 8. CDR1 LNHDA and CDR2 SQIVND come from the germline V gene (reference sequence). Turning to this clone: Its antigen is not known.

This chain connects TRBV19 to TRBJ1-1; TRBD1 matches 8 bases. Sequenced: PBMCs. The sequence derives from a woman aged 25 to 39 in good health and CMV-seronegative. The CDR3 coding sequence is TGTGCCAGTAGTATTGTTGCAGGGGGCTGGACTGAAGCTTTCTTT. Protein sequence: CASSIVAGGWTEAFF.